Shown below are 18 T cell receptor beta chains from a single sample sequenced in a study of metastatic and nonmetastatic thyroid tumors. Thyroid surgery had not been preceded by any treatment in any patient. TCRdb reprocessed the PCR reads via MiXCR. This table has about 6,000 clones, over 25% appearing once. The sample consisted of adjacent normal tissue. These receptors were obtained from a female donor with papillary thyroid cancer or a benign thyroid nodule (not recorded which). Some clones in this sample may be carry-over from other donors' samples.

V gene TRBV3-1 combines with J gene TRBJ2-1; 9 bases agree with TRBD2. The junction had 5 bases not matched to a gene; V was cut back by 6 bases and J by 5 bases. Germline CDR1 and CDR2: LGHDT and YNNKEL (reference sequence). The CDR3 runs to 14 residues. CDR3 protein: CASSQSSGNNEQFF. The CDR3 DNA reads TGTGCCAGCAGTCAATCTAGCGGGAACAATGAGCAGTTCTTC.

The rearrangement joins TRBV27 to TRBJ2-5; 9 bases are a match to TRBD2. V shed 5 bases and J 5 bases; nucleotides not matched to a gene: 9. Germline V gene lookup returns CDR1 MNHEY and CDR2 SMNVEV (reference sequence). The CDR3 sequence is 15 residues long. CDR3 sequence (DNA): TGTGCCAGCAGTCAGGCCGAGGGGACTAGCGAGACCCAGTACTTC. Encoded protein: CASSQAEGTSETQYF.

This clone was counted between two and nine times. The rearrangement uses TRBV27 and TRBJ2-2; D is ambiguous. V was pared by 5 bases and J by 5 bases, with 12 bases between. The CDR3 spans 14 residues. CDR1 and CDR2 from the germline V gene are MNHEY and SMNVEV (reference sequence). CDR3 sequence (DNA): TGTGCCAGCAGTCCCAGCTTGGGGACCGGGGAGCTGTTTTTT. It translates to CASSPSLGTGELFF.

A few counts support this clone. The genes are TRBV30 and TRBJ1-1, with 8 bases that match TRBD1. V was pared by 5 bases and J by 8 bases, with 4 bases of the junction left unmatched. Germline CDR1 is GTSNPN and CDR2 is SVGIG (reference sequence). This CDR3 region has 11 residues. CDR3 sequence: CAWQTGGEAFF. The CDR3 DNA follows: TGTGCCTGGCAAACAGGGGGAGAAGCTTTCTTT. Full variable domain (missing parts from reference TRBV30 and TRBJ1-1): SQTIHQWPATLVQPVGSPLSLECTVEGTSNPNLYWYRQAAGRGLQLLFYSVGIGQISSEVPQNLSASRPQDRQFILSSKKLLLSDSGFYLCAWQTGGEAFFGQGTRLTVV.

This clone was detected a few times. The V and J genes are TRBV2 and TRBJ2-5; 8 bases match TRBD2. The CDR3 is 15 amino acids. Unmatched junction bases numbered 8, after V lost 5 bases and J lost 3 bases. The germline V gene has CDR1 SNHLY and CDR2 FYNNEI. CDR3 sequence: CASSSAGEKEETQYF. CDR3 nucleotides: TGTGCCAGCAGTTCAGCGGGAGAGAAGGAAGAGACCCAGTACTTC.

By frequency in the sample, this clone is medium-sized (0.01 to 0.1%). The rearrangement uses TRBV7-2 and TRBJ2-7; 9 positions agree with TRBD2. Per the germline V gene, CDR1 is SGHTA and CDR2 is FQGNSA. CDR3 length: 18 amino acids. Trimming took 3 bases from V and 4 from J; bases not matched to a gene: 16. CDR3 in amino acids: CASSLGRQLAGGNYEQYF. The CDR3 DNA reads TGTGCCAGCAGCTTGGGCAGACAACTAGCGGGTGGCAATTACGAGCAGTACTTC.

This clone rates as medium-sized. V usage is TRBV28 and J usage is TRBJ1-2; weak D call: TRBD1 (5 bases). Per the germline V gene, CDR1 is MDHEN and CDR2 is SYDVKM. The germline V and J ends were trimmed by 3 bases and 0 bases, with 11 bases remaining between them. CDR3 length: 15 amino acids. CDR3 amino acids: CASSFLDISNYGYTF. CDR3 bases: TGTGCCAGCAGTTTTTTGGACATCTCTAACTATGGCTACACCTTC.

This clone was seen a few times. The V gene is TRBV4-2, the J gene TRBJ2-3, with TRBD1 matching over 7 bases. The CDR3 runs 16 residues. Losses at the gene ends were 5 bases for V and 2 bases for J; bases not matched to a gene: 10. Per germline, CDR1 LGHNA and CDR2 YNFKEQ. DNA of the CDR3: TGTGCCAGCAGCACACGACAGGGAACACACACAGATACGCAGTATTTT. Its translation is CASSTRQGTHTDTQYF.

A note on this clone: At one boundary the junction diverges from the germline segment, which might be a read error. V usage is TRBV5-1 and J usage is TRBJ1-2, with 7 bases aligning to TRBD1. Germline V gives CDR1 SGHRS, CDR2 YFSETQ. The CDR3 length is 15 residues. The CDR3 DNA reads as TGCGCAAGCAGCACTCCGGGGTTAGGGGGCTATGGCTACACATTC. Residues: CASSTPGLGGYGYTF.

This clone is a singleton in its sample. The J gene is TRBJ2-5, the V gene TRBV9; tentatively, D is TRBD2 (6 bases). This CDR3 has 14 residues. Germline V gene lookup returns CDR1 SGDLS and CDR2 YYNGEE. Trimming removed 5 bases from V and 1 base from J, with 12 bases in between. CDR3 nucleotides: TGTGCCAGCAGTGGGGGTAGCGGCCAAGAGACCCAGTACTTC. It encodes CASSGGSGQETQYF.

This clone was detected a few times. The chain uses TRBV20-1 and TRBJ2-1, with TRBD1 as a possible D gene (6 bases). Germline V gives CDR1 DFQATT, CDR2 SNEGSKA (reference sequence). The CDR3 is 14 residues long. Between the trimmed V and J ends, which lost 6 bases and 0 bases, there was a span of 12 bases. CDR3 nucleotides: TGCAGTGCCCCAGCGGACAGCTCCTACAATGAGCAGTTCTTC. As protein: CSAPADSSYNEQFF.

This clone is classed as medium-sized. The V and J genes are TRBV30 and TRBJ2-3; D is perhaps TRBD1 (5 bases). In germline, CDR1 is GTSNPN, CDR2 SVGIG (reference sequence). The CDR3 contains 15 residues. The ends were cut back, 0 bases at V and 1 base at J, with 11 bases in the middle. The CDR3 loop is CAWSVLGHRTDTQYF. The CDR3 bases are TGTGCCTGGAGTGTATTAGGACATCGCACAGATACGCAGTATTTT.

This clone is categorized as medium-sized. The chain is built from TRBV7-2 and TRBJ2-1, with TRBD2 matching 9 bases. The V segment lost 0 bases and the J segment 4 bases; nucleotides outside the gene matches: 10. This CDR3 contains 18 residues. Germline CDR1 is SGHTA and CDR2 is FQGNSA. The CDR3 region is CASSLAWGGRALYNEQFF. CDR3 in DNA: TGTGCCAGCAGCTTAGCGTGGGGCGGGAGGGCCCTGTACAATGAGCAGTTCTTC.

Points on this clone: Its ends do not fully match the called genes, so a read error is possible. V and J are TRBV20-1 and TRBJ1-1; no clear D gene. This CDR3 is 16 amino acids long. The germline V gene encodes CDR1 DFQATT and CDR2 SNEGSKA (reference sequence). In DNA, the CDR3 is TGCAGTGCTAGTTTATTGGATGAGGCCGTGAACACTGTAGCTTTCTTT. Protein product: CSASLLDEAVNTVAFF.

The chain combines TRBV12-3 or TRBV12-4 with TRBJ1-1, with D tentatively TRBD1 (5 bases). The ends were cut back, 6 bases at V and 7 bases at J, with 12 bases in the middle. There are 12 residues in the CDR3. CDR3 sequence reads: CASSPDSYEAFF. The CDR3 DNA sequence: TGTGCCAGCAGCCCCGACAGCTATGAAGCTTTCTTT.

This chain links TRBV5-6 with TRBJ2-7; maybe TRBD2 (6 bases). The CDR3 has 15 amino acids. The V gene lost 0 bases and the J gene lost 6 bases, with 16 bases spanning the gap. From germline, CDR1 is SGHDT and CDR2 YYEEEE. The CDR3 loop is CASSLAGYGRGEQYF. CDR3 sequence (DNA): TGTGCCAGCAGCTTGGCCGGGTATGGGCGGGGCGAGCAGTACTTC. Looking up the rest from reference TRBV5-6 and TRBJ2-7 gives the full variable domain: DAGVTQSPTHLIKTRGQQVTLRCSPKSGHDTVSWYQQALGQGPQFIFQYYEEEERQRGNFPDRFSGHQFPNYSSELNVNALLLGDSALYLCASSLAGYGRGEQYFGPGTRLTVT.

This clone was detected many times. A read error is possible here, since a much larger clone lies one base away. Other DNA variants within this sample encode the same CDR3. The chain recombines TRBV2 with TRBJ1-5; D possibly corresponds to TRBD1 (6 bases). Trimming removed 5 bases at V and 6 bases at J, with 17 bases between. The CDR3 runs to 15 residues. Looked up from germline, CDR1 is SNHLY and CDR2 is FYNNEI. For the CDR3, the DNA is TGTGCCAGCAGTTCGGGGGGCGGGGGAGGTCAGCCCCAGCATTTT. Protein: CASSSGGGGGQPQHF.

The chain recombines TRBV12-5 with TRBJ2-3, with TRBD1 matching 8 bases. CDR3 length: 14 residues. Looked up from germline, CDR1 is LGHNT and CDR2 is FRNRAP. V lost 5 bases, J lost 1 base, and 2 bases stayed unmatched. The CDR3 DNA is TGTGCTAGTGGTCCGACAGGGGGCACAGATACGCAGTATTTT. Residues: CASGPTGGTDTQYF.